This entry describes one T cell receptor beta chain. TCRdb's copy holds only in-frame clones and misses some; the assay was immunoSEQ multiplex PCR. Of about 300,000 clones in the sample, under 90% are singletons; the top ten hold 1.5% to 2%. This specimen comes from a study of blood T cell repertoires in COVID-19. Losses at the gene ends were 4 bases for V and 6 bases for J; bases not matched to a gene: 4. CDR1 and CDR2 from the germline V gene are MNHNY and SVGAGI (reference sequence). The CDR3 sequence is 15 residues long. Sequenced: peripheral blood. This TCR derives from a woman in her 30s with COVID-19, enrolled during active disease. V usage is TRBV6-6 and J usage is TRBJ2-1, with TRBD1 identical over 12 bases. CDR3 protein: CASSSGQGAGNEQFF. In nucleotides, the CDR3 is TGTGCCAGCAGTTCGGGACAGGGGGCTGGCAATGAGCAGTTCTTC.